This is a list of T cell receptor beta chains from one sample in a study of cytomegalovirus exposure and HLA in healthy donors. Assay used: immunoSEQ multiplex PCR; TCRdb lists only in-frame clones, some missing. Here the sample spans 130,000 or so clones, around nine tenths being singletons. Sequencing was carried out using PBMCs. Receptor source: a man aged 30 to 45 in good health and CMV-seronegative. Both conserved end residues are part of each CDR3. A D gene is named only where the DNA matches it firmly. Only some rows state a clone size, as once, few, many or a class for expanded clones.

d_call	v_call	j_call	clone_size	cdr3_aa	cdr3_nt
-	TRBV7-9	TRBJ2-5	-	CASSLEGLLETQYF	TGTGCCAGCAGCTTAGAAGGACTACTAGAGACCCAGTACTTC
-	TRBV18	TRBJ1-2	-	CASSPDLSNYGYTF	TGTGCCAGCTCACCAGATCTCAGTAACTATGGCTACACCTTC
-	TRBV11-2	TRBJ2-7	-	CASSTYRAYLGEQYF	TGTGCCAGCAGCACCTACAGGGCCTACCTGGGCGAGCAGTACTTC
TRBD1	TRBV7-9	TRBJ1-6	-	CASSLGTGSNSPLHF	TGTGCCAGCAGCCTCGGGACAGGGAGCAATTCACCCCTCCACTTT
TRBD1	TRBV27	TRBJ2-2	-	CASSWGTGGTGELFF	TGTGCCAGCAGTTGGGGGACAGGGGGCACCGGGGAGCTGTTTTTT
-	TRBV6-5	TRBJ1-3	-	CASSYRGGNTIYF	TGTGCCAGCAGTTACAGGGGAGGAAACACCATATATTTT
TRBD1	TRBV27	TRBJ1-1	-	CASRYGQGGEAFF	TGTGCCAGCAGATATGGACAGGGAGGTGAAGCTTTCTTT
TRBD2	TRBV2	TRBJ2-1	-	CASILAGGLNEQFF	TGTGCCAGCATACTAGCGGGGGGGCTCAATGAGCAGTTCTTC
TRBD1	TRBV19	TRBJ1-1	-	CASSMGTVNTEAFF	TGTGCCAGTAGTATGGGGACAGTGAACACTGAAGCTTTCTTT
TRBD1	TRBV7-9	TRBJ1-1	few	CASSLYGTANTEAFF	TGTGCCAGCAGCTTATACGGGACAGCGAACACTGAAGCTTTCTTT
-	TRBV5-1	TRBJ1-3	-	CASREPGNTIYF	TGCGCCAGCCGGGAACCTGGAAACACCATATATTTT
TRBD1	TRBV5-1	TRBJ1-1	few	CASSLGTGGRLTTEAFF	TGCGCCAGCAGCTTGGGGACAGGGGGGCGCTTGACCACTGAAGCTTTCTTT
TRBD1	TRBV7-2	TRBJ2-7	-	CASSYPDRASYEQYF	TGTGCCAGCAGCTACCCGGACAGGGCGTCCTACGAGCAGTACTTC
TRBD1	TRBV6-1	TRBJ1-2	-	CASSEVAGGHGYTF	TGTGCCAGCAGTGAAGTGGCAGGGGGCCATGGCTACACCTTC
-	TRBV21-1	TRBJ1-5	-	CASSTGAPGIIQPQHF	TGTGCCAGCAGCACGGGAGCGCCAGGGATAATTCAGCCCCAGCATTTT
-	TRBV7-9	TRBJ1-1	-	CASSPGYLNTEAFF	TGTGCCAGCAGCCCGGGGTACTTGAACACTGAAGCTTTCTTT
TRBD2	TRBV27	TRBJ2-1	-	CASSLRGVFNEQFF	TGTGCCAGCAGTTTGCGGGGGGTTTTCAATGAGCAGTTCTTC
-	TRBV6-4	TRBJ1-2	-	CASSPTGFYGYTF	TGTGCCAGCAGCCCCACAGGGTTTTATGGCTACACCTTC
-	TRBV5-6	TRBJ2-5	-	CASSFRGETQYF	TGTGCCAGCAGCTTTAGGGGAGAGACCCAGTACTTC
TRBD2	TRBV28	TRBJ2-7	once	CASSLRGGEQYF	TGTGCCAGCAGTTTACGGGGGGGCGAGCAGTACTTC
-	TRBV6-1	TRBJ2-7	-	CASNRPDEQYF	TGTGCCAGCAACCGCCCGGACGAGCAGTACTTC
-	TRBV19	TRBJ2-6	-	CASSTGANVLTF	TGTGCCAGTAGTACGGGGGCCAACGTCCTGACTTTC
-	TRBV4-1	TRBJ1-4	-	CASGLQEARGKEKLFF	TGCGCCAGCGGCCTCCAAGAAGCTCGGGGGAAGGAAAAACTGTTTTTT
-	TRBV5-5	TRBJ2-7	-	CASSFSSGSYEQYF	TGTGCCAGCAGCTTCAGTTCGGGTAGCTACGAGCAGTACTTC
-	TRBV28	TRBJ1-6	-	CASSLADRNGSPLHF	TGTGCCAGCAGTTTAGCCGACAGGAACGGTTCACCCCTCCACTTT
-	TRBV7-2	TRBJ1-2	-	CASSLNRGYGYTF	TGTGCCAGCAGCCTAAACCGGGGCTATGGCTACACCTTC
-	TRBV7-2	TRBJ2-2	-	CASSPGARRELFF	TGTGCCAGCAGCCCAGGGGCACGAAGAGAGCTGTTTTTT
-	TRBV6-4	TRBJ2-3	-	CASSGGATDTQYF	TGTGCCAGCAGTGGCGGGGCCACAGATACGCAGTATTTT
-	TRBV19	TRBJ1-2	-	CASSIVRGASRVNNYGYTF	TGTGCCAGTAGTATAGTGCGGGGCGCTTCGCGGGTGAATAACTATGGCTACACCTTC